A selection of T cell receptor beta chains follows, all from one sample in a study of CD8+CD57+ T cells in acquired aplastic anemia. TCRdb re-called the reads through MiXCR, storing one row per CDR3 protein. The sample carries more than 250,000 distinct CDR3 sequences, approximately 79% recorded once. Sequencing was carried out using sorted CD4+, CD8+, or CD8+CD57+ T cells (not recorded which) from PBMCs. The receptors shown here come from a human donor with aplastic anemia. Both conserved end residues are trimmed from each CDR3. D genes are given only for firm matches.

D: TRBD1; J: TRBJ1-2; length: 13; V: TRBV7-9; CDR3: AGHVTGDAHYGDT
D: TRBD2; J: .; length: 16; V: TRBV7-2; CDR3: ASSWTRLAGGSSYEQY
D: TRBD1; J: TRBJ1-5; length: 14; V: TRBV6-1; CDR3: ASSSRGQGGNQPQH
D: .; J: TRBJ1-6; length: 14; V: TRBV19; CDR3: ASSLYGTADNAPLL
D: .; J: TRBJ1-1; length: 14; V: TRBV29-1; CDR3: QQRRGLSPGNTEAF
D: .; J: TRBJ1-4; length: 11; V: TRBV5-1; CDR3: ASKLAGGKELF
D: .; J: TRBJ1-1; length: 13; V: TRBV7-3; CDR3: ASSREGGAKTKAF
D: .; J: TRBJ2-7; length: 12; V: TRBV11-3; CDR3: ASSIDLRGYEQY
D: TRBD1; J: TRBJ2-1; length: 13; V: TRBV7-2; CDR3: ASSLAGGADYGYF
D: .; J: TRBJ2-6; length: 15; V: TRBV19; CDR3: ASSPFITDPGANVLT
D: .; J: TRBJ2-1; length: 11; V: TRBV24-1; CDR3: ATSDGGMDEQF
D: TRBD1; J: TRBJ1-1; length: 12; V: TRBV7-2; CDR3: ASSWDSQYGDTF
D: TRBD2; J: TRBJ2-5; length: 12; V: TRBV7-9; CDR3: ASSIQRGGGSQY
D: .; J: TRBJ1-2; length: 11; V: TRBV7-8; CDR3: ASSFTIASGYT
D: .; J: TRBJ1-4; length: 12; V: TRBV7-3; CDR3: ASSLLQGGELLF
D: .; J: TRBJ2-2; length: 10; V: TRBV11-3; CDR3: ASSLVPTELF
D: TRBD1; J: TRBJ2-6; length: 14; V: TRBV15; CDR3: ATSGNRGSGANVLT
D: .; J: TRBJ2-3; length: 11; V: TRBV7-2; CDR3: ASGEGAGYTHY
D: .; J: TRBJ2-3; length: 12; V: TRBV9; CDR3: ASRSGASSNQPH
D: .; J: TRBJ2-7; length: 11; V: TRBV5-1; CDR3: ASSLAVHYEQY
D: .; J: TRBJ1-6; length: 12; V: TRBV9; CDR3: ASSVNQNSYNVH
D: .; J: TRBJ1-5; length: 13; V: TRBV7-8; CDR3: ASSGLEGTDPHQH
D: .; J: TRBJ2-7; length: 11; V: TRBV25-1; CDR3: ASSEVVTDEQY
D: .; J: TRBJ2-3; length: 12; V: TRBV15; CDR3: ATSCGGLPYAQY
D: .; J: TRBJ2-7; length: 13; V: TRBV2; CDR3: ASHLWDSGGLEQY
D: .; J: TRBJ2-3; length: 12; V: TRBV9; CDR3: ASSLGSDTDTLY
D: .; J: .; length: 11; V: TRBV2; CDR3: ASGDGGTPTQH
D: TRBD1; J: TRBJ2-1; length: 14; V: TRBV9; CDR3: ASSGGGRQGGNKQF